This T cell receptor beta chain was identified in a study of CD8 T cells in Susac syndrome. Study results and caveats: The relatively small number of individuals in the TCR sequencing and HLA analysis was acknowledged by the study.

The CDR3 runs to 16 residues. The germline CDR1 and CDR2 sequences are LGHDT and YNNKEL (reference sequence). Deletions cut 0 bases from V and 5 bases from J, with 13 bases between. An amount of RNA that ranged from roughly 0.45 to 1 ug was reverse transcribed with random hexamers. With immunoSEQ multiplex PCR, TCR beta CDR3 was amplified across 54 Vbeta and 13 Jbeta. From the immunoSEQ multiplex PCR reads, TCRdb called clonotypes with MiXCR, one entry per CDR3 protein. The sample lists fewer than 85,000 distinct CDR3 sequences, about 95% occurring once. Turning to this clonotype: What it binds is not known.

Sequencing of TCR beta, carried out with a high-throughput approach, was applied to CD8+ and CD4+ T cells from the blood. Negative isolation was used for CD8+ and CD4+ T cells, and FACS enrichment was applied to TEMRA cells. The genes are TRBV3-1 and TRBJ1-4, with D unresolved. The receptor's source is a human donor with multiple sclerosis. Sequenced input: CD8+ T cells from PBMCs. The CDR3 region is CASSQDRPHGNEKLFF. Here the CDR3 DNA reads TGTGCCAGCAGCCAAGATCGGCCACATGGGAATGAAAAACTGTTTTTT. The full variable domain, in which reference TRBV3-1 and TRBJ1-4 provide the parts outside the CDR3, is DTAVSQTPKYLVTQMGNDKSIKCEQNLGHDTMYWYKQDSKKFLKIMFSYNNKELIINETVPNRFSPKSPDKAHLNLHINSLELGDSAVYFCASSQDRPHGNEKLFFGSGTQLSVL.